Presented here are 10 T cell receptor beta chains from one specimen sequenced in a study of T cells after yellow fever vaccination. TCRdb analysed the 5' RACE reads with MiXCR anew, one entry per CDR3 protein. The sample records roughly 300,000 distinct CDR3 sequences, about 6.6% being singletons. The material sequenced was PBMCs, taken more than 40 days after the first yellow fever vaccination. Receptors were obtained from a man aged 18-30 years who received the YFV17D yellow fever vaccine.

This clonotype has a count of ten or more. This sequence joins TRBV7-9 and TRBJ1-1; D unclear. The germline V gene encodes CDR1 SEHNR and CDR2 FQNEAQ (reference sequence). The CDR3 has 14 residues. V was clipped by 2 bases and J by 3 bases, with 10 bases between them. This CDR3 reads CASSLSVPYTEAFF. For the CDR3, the DNA is TGTGCCAGCAGCTTATCCGTCCCGTACACTGAAGCTTTCTTT.

The rearrangement uses TRBV12-3 or TRBV12-4 and TRBJ2-7; TRBD1 or TRBD2 may be the D gene (5 bases each). Between the trimmed V and J ends, which lost 6 bases and 2 bases, there was a span of 11 bases. This CDR3 has 13 amino acids. The CDR3 DNA follows: TGTGCCAGCAGCCGGGGCCGCGCCTACGAGCAGTACGTC. It encodes CASSRGRAYEQYV.

This clonotype was observed a single time. The V and J genes are TRBV2 and TRBJ2-7, with D possibly TRBD1 on 6 matching bases. This CDR3 has 13 amino acids. The germline V gene has CDR1 SNHLY and CDR2 FYNNEI. The V end was cut by 9 bases, the J end by 4 bases, with 16 bases between. The CDR3 coding sequence is TGTGCCAGGGAAGGGGGTCTATCGTACGAGCAGTACGTC. Translated: CAREGGLSYEQYV.

This clonotype has just a few counts. The rearrangement links TRBV28 to TRBJ2-2; D unclear. The CDR3 runs 14 residues. Looked up from germline, CDR1 is MDHEN and CDR2 is SYDVKM. V lost 10 bases to trimming and J lost 2 bases, with 14 bases between them. The chain's CDR3 is CATLLTLNTGELFF. The DNA of the CDR3 is TGTGCCACTTTACTCACACTCAACACCGGGGAGCTGTTTTTT.

Ten or more counts support this clonotype. V and J are TRBV6-2 or TRBV6-3 and TRBJ2-7, with D possibly being TRBD1 (5 bases). CDR3 length: 16 amino acids. The V and J ends lost 2 bases and 2 bases respectively, with 16 bases between them. Germline lookup yields CDR1 MNHEY and CDR2 SVGEGT. CDR3 region: CASSYPLVGLPYEQYF. The CDR3 DNA reads TGTGCCAGCAGTTACCCCCTTGTGGGGCTACCCTACGAGCAGTACTTC.

This clonotype was counted between two and nine times. The chain recombines TRBV23-1 with TRBJ2-3; 7 bases are shared with TRBD2. TRBV23-1 is known as an ORF, though its function is uncertain. V shed 3 bases, J shed 6 bases, and the junction held 18 bases outside the gene matches. This CDR3 spans 18 amino acids. CDR3 nucleotides: TGCGCCAGCAGTCAGACGACCCCCCGCGCCGGGACTACGGATACGCAGTATTTT. This sequence encodes CASSQTTPRAGTTDTQYF.

This chain links TRBV18 with TRBJ1-6, with D tentatively TRBD1 (5 bases). From germline, CDR1 is KGHSH and CDR2 LQKENI. V was trimmed by 3 bases and J by 5 bases, leaving 23 bases between them. The CDR3 has 19 amino acids. CDR3: CASSPTAWDGRSDNSPLHF. The CDR3 DNA reads as TGTGCCAGCTCACCGACCGCTTGGGACGGGCGATCGGATAATTCACCCCTCCACTTT.

This clonotype was picked up a small number of times. The CDR3, as DNA: TGTGCCAGCAGTTATTGGGGAAGCACTGAAGCTTTCTTT. It encodes CASSYWGSTEAFF. The chain combines TRBV6-2 or TRBV6-3 with TRBJ1-1; D is unclear. The germline CDR1 and CDR2 sequences are MNHEY and SVGEGT. V dropped 3 bases and J dropped 4 bases, with 9 bases sitting between them. CDR3 length equals 13 residues.

This clonotype has only a few counts. The rearrangement links TRBV9 to TRBJ1-1; perhaps TRBD1 as D (6 bases). The germline V gene encodes CDR1 SGDLS and CDR2 YYNGEE. V lost 4 bases and J lost 7, with 17 bases in between. The CDR3 length is 14 residues. CDR3: CASSSRRGGGEAFF. The CDR3 region has the DNA TGTGCCAGCAGCTCGCGGAGGGGGGGGGGTGAAGCTTTCTTT.

The chain is built from TRBV4-3 and TRBJ1-1, with no clear D. The CDR3 is made up of 13 amino acids. With 0 bases removed from V and 3 bases from J, the gap between germline ends came to 5 bases. Germline lookup yields CDR1 LGHNA and CDR2 YSLEER. The CDR3 loop reads CASSQEIHTEAFF. CDR3 coding DNA: TGCGCCAGCAGCCAAGAAATCCACACTGAAGCTTTCTTT.